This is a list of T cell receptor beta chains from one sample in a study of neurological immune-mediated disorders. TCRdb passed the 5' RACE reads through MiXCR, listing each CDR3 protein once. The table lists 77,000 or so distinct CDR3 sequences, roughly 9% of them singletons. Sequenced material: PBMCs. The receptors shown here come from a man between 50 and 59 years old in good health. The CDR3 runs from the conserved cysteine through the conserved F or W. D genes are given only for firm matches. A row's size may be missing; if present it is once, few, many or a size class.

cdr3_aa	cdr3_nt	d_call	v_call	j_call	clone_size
CASSRDVGEKLFF	TGCGCCAGCAGCCGGGACGTCGGTGAAAAACTGTTTTTT	NA	TRBV5-1	TRBJ1-4	NA
CASSLAYEQFF	TGTGCCAGCAGTTTGGCGTATGAGCAGTTCTTC	NA	TRBV28	TRBJ2-1	many
CASSLQFTQPQHF	TGTGCCAGCAGCTTGCAATTTACCCAGCCCCAGCATTTT	NA	TRBV7-2	TRBJ1-5	many
CASSLVGAGANVLTF	TGTGCCAGCAGCTTAGTAGGGGCCGGGGCCAACGTCCTGACTTTC	NA	TRBV11-1	TRBJ2-6	many
CASSASNQPQHF	TGTGCCAGCAGTGCTAGCAATCAGCCCCAGCATTTT	NA	TRBV25-1	TRBJ1-5	many
CASSLEAGKDNEQFF	TGTGCCAGCAGCTTGGAGGCAGGGAAAGACAATGAGCAGTTCTTC	NA	TRBV5-8	TRBJ2-1	many
CARSFTDWDQYF	TGCGCCAGAAGCTTTACCGATTGGGACCAGTACTTC	NA	TRBV5-1	TRBJ2-5	many
CASSPEGFNQPQHF	TGCGCCAGCAGCCCTGAGGGCTTCAATCAGCCCCAGCATTTT	NA	TRBV5-1	TRBJ1-5	many
CASSLGGSEQFF	TGTGCCAGCAGTCTAGGGGGATCTGAGCAGTTCTTC	NA	TRBV12-3/TRBV12-4	TRBJ2-1	many
CASSSQAGGVGELFF	TGTGCCAGCAGTTCACAAGCGGGAGGGGTCGGGGAGCTGTTTTTT	TRBD2	TRBV12-3/TRBV12-4	TRBJ2-2	many
CASSNTGGGSPLHF	TGTGCCAGCAGCAATACGGGAGGGGGGTCACCCCTCCACTTT	NA	TRBV7-2	TRBJ1-6	few
CASSLWAYGEVGNTEAFF	TGTGCCAGCAGTTTATGGGCATACGGGGAGGTGGGGAACACTGAAGCTTTCTTT	NA	TRBV27	TRBJ1-1	once
CASSFRISEQFF	TGTGCCAGCAGTTTTCGCATCAGTGAGCAGTTCTTC	NA	TRBV12-3/TRBV12-4	TRBJ2-1	NA
CASREGAGGKNTEAFF	TGTGCCAGCAGAGAGGGCGCGGGGGGCAAGAACACTGAAGCTTTCTTT	NA	TRBV7-9	TRBJ1-1	many